There are many counts of the clone carrying this TCR beta chain. What it binds is unknown. To make TCR beta libraries, researchers used iRepertoire HTBI primers and Arm-PCR of CDR3 regions. In TCRdb, the multiplex PCR reads were re-called with MiXCR into one record per CDR3 protein. Among about 350,000 distinct CDR3 sequences listed, around 15% were seen once. The CDR3 extends over 15 amino acids. Trimming cost V 2 bases and J 7 bases; bases outside gene matches: 8. Per the germline V gene, CDR1 is MNHEY and CDR2 is SVGAGI. This record comes from a study of regulatory T cells in long-lasting Graves disease. The wider study: Newly diagnosed Graves' patients had under 3 months of antithyroid drugs. Overall study findings and caveats: Lower TCR diversity characterized persistent Graves' patients relative to newly diagnosed patients.

Described time point: newly diagnosed GD, antithyroid drugs for less than 3 months. Isolated PBMC RNA provided the starting material for the TCR library. A further study also used this sample, focusing on T cells in Graves' hyperthyroidism and ophthalmopathy. That source notes: Using the HTBI primer set, a first-round RT-PCR was run on the TCR CDR3. Most clonotypes expanded in the thyroid (above 0.001) were also present in blood.

The clonotype originates from a woman aged 18 to 35 with Graves disease. The V gene is TRBV6-5, the J gene TRBJ2-1, with TRBD1 matching 7 bases. The sequences come from peripheral blood mononuclear cells (PBMCs), collected at new diagnosis, from a patient treated with antithyroid drugs. The CDR3 is CASSYGRQGGNEQFF. The DNA of the CDR3 is TGTGCCAGCAGTTACGGCCGACAGGGTGGGAATGAGCAGTTCTTC.